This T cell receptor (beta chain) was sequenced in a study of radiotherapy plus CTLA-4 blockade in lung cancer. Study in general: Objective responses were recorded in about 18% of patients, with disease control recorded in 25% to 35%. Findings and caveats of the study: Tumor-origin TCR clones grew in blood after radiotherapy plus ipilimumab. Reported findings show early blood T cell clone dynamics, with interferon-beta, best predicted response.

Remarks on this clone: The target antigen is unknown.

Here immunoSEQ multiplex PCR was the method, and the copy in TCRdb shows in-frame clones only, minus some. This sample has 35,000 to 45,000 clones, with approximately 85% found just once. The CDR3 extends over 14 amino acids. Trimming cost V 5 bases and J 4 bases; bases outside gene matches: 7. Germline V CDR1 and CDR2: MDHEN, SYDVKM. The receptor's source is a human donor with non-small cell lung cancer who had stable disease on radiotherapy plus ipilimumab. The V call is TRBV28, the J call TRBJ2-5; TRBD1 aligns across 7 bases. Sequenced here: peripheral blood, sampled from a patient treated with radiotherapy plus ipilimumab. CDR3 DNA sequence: TGTGCCAGCAGTCCCCGACAGGGTGGAGAGACCCAGTACTTC. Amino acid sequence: CASSPRQGGETQYF.